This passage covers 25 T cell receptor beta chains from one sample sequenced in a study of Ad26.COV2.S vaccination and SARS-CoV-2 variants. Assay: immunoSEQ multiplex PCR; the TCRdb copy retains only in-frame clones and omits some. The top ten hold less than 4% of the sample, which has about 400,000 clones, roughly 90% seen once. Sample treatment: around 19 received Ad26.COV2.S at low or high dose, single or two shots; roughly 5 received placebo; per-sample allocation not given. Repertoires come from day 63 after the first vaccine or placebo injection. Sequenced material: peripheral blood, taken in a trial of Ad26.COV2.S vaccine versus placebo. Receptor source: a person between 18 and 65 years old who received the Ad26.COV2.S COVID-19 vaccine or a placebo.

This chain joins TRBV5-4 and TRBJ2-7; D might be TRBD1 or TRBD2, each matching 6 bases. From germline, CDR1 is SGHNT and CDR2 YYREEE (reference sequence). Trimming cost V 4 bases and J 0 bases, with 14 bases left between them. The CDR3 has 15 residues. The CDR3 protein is CASSHGGTSSYEQYF. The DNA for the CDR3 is TGTGCCAGCAGCCACGGCGGGACAAGCTCCTACGAGCAGTACTTC.

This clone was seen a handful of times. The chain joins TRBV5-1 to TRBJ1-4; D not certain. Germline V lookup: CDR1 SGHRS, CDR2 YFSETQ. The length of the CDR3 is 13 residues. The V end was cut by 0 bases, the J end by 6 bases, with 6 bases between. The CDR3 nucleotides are TGCGCCAGCAGCTTGGACACCTATGAAAAACTGTTTTTT. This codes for CASSLDTYEKLFF.

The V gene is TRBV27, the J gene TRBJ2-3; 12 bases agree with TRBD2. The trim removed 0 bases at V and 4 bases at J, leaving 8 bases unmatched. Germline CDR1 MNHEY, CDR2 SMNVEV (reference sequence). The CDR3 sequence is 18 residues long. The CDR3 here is CASSLSRTSGVRADTQYF. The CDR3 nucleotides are TGTGCCAGCAGTTTATCCCGGACTAGCGGGGTACGGGCAGATACGCAGTATTTT.

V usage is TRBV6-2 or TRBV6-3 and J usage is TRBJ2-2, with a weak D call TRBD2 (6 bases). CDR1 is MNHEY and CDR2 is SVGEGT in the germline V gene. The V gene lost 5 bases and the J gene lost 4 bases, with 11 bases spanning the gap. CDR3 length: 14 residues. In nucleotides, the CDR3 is TGTGCCAGCAGTCCCTCCGGGGGCACCGGGGAGCTGTTTTTT. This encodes CASSPSGGTGELFF.

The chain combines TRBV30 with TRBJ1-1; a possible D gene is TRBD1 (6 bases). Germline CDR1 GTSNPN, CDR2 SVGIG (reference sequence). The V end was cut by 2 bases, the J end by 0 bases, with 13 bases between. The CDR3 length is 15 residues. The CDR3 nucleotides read TGTGCCTGGAGTCGAGGGGGGACGGTGAACACTGAAGCTTTCTTT. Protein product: CAWSRGGTVNTEAFF.

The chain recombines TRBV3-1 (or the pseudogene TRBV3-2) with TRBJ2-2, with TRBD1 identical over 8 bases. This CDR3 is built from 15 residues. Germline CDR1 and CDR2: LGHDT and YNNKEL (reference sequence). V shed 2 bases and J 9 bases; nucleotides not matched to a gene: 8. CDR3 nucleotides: TGTGCCAGCAGCCAATATATAACAGGGGGACGGGAGCTGTTTTTT. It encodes CASSQYITGGRELFF.

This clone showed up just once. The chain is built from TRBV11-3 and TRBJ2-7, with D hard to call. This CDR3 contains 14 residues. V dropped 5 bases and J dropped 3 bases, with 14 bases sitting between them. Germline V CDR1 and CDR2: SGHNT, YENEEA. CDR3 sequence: CASSIPADNYEQYF. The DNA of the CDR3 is TGTGCCAGCAGCATACCTGCCGATAACTACGAGCAGTACTTC.

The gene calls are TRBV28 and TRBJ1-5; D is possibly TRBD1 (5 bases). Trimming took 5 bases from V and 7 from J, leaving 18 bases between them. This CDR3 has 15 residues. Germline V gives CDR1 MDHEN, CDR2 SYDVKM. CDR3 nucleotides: TGTGCCAGCAGTGGGCAGGGTTCGACCGCACAGCCCCAGCATTTT. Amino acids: CASSGQGSTAQPQHF.

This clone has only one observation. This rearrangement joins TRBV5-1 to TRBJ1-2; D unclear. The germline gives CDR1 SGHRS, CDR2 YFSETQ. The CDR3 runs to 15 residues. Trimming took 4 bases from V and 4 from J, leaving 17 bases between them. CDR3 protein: CASSPQTGGFYGYTF. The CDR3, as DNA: TGCGCCAGCAGCCCGCAGACGGGCGGATTCTATGGCTACACCTTC.

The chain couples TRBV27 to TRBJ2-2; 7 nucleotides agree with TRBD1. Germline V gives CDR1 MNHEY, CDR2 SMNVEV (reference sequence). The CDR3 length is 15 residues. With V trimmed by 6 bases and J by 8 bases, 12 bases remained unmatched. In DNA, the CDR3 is TGTGCCAGCAGCCCTTTTGTAAGGGGGCGGGGGGAGCTGTTTTTT. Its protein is CASSPFVRGRGELFF.

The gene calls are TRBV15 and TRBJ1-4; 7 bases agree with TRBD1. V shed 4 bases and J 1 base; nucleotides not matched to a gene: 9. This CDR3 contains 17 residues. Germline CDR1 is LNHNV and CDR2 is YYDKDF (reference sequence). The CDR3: CATSIRQGGLTNEKLFF. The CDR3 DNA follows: TGTGCCACCAGCATCCGACAGGGAGGGTTAACTAATGAAAAACTGTTTTTT.

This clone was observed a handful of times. This chain's CDR3 is CASSTGASTDTQYF. In nucleotides, the CDR3 is TGTGCCAGTAGCACGGGGGCAAGCACAGATACGCAGTATTTT. The chain joins TRBV19 to TRBJ2-3; the D call may be TRBD1 or TRBD2 (6 bases each). Germline CDR1 reads LNHDA; CDR2 reads SQIVND (reference sequence). The CDR3 is 14 residues long. Between the trimmed V and J ends, which lost 6 bases and 0 bases, there was a span of 10 bases.

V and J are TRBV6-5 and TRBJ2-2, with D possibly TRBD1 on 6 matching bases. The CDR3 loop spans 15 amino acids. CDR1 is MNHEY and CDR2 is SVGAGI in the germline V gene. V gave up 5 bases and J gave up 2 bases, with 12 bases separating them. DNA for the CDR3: TGTGCCAGCAGTACTCGGACAGATAACACCGGGGAGCTGTTTTTT. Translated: CASSTRTDNTGELFF.

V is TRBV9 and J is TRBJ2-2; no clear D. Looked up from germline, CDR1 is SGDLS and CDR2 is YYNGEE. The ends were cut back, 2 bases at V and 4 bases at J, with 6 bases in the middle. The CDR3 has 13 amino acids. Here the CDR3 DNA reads TGTGCCAGCAGCGTTTATCCCACCGGGGAGCTGTTTTTT. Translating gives CASSVYPTGELFF.

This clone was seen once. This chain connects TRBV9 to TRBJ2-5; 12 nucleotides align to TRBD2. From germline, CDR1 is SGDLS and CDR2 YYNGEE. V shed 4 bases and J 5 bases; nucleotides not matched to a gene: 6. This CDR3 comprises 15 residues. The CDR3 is CASSPLAGGQETQYF. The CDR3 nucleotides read TGTGCCAGCAGCCCCCTAGCGGGGGGGCAGGAGACCCAGTACTTC.

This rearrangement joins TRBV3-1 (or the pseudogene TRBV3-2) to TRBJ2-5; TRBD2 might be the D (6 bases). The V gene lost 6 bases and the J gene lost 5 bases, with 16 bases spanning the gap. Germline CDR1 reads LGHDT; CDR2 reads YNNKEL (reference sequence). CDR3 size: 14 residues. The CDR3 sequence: CASSPQTSFETQYF. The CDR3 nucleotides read TGTGCCAGCAGTCCTCAAACTAGCTTCGAGACCCAGTACTTC.

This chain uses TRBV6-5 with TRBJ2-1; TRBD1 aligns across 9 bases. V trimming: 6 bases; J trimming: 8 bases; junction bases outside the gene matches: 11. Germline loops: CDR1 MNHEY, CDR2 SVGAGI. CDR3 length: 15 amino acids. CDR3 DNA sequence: TGTGCCAGCAGGCCGACGGGACAGGGCGGGGATGAGCAGTTCTTC. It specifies CASRPTGQGGDEQFF.

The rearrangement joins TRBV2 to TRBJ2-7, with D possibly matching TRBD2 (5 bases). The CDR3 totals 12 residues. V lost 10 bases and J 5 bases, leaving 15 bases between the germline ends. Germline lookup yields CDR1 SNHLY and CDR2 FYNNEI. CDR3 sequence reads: CATQPDSDEQYF. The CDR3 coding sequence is TGTGCCACCCAGCCGGACTCAGACGAGCAGTACTTC.

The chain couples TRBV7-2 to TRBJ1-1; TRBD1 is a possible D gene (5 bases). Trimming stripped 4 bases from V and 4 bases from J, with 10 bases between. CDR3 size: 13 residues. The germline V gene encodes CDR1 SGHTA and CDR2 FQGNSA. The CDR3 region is CASSSSGTTEAFF. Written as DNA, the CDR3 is TGTGCCAGCAGCTCATCAGGGACCACTGAAGCTTTCTTT.

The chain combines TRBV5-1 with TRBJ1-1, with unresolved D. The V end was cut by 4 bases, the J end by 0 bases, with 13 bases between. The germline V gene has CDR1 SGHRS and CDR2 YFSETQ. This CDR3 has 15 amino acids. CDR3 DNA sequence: TGCGCCAGCAGCGCGATCCGGGAGATGAACACTGAAGCTTTCTTT. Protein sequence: CASSAIREMNTEAFF.

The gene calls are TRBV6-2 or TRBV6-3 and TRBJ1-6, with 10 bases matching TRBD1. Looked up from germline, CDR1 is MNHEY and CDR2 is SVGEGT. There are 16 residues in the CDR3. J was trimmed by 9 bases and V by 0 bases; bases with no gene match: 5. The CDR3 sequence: CASSYSDGTGASPLHF. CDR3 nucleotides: TGTGCCAGCAGTTACTCAGACGGGACAGGGGCTTCACCCCTCCACTTT.

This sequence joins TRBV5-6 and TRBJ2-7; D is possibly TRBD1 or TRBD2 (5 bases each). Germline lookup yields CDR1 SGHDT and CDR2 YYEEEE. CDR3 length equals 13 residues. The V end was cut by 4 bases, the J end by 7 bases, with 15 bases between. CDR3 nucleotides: TGTGCCAGCAGCGCAGGGCGCACGGGGGAGCAGTACTTC. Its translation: CASSAGRTGEQYF.

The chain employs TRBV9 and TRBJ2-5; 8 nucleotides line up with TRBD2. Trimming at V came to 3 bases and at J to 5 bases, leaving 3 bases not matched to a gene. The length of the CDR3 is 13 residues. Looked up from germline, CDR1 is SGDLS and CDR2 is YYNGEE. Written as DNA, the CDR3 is TGTGCCAGCAGCGGTCGGGGGGGCGAGACCCAGTACTTC. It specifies CASSGRGGETQYF. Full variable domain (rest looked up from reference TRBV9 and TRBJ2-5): DSGVTQTPKHLITATGQRVTLRCSPRSGDLSVYWYQQSLDQGLQFLIQYYNGEERAKGNILERFSAQQFPDLHSELNLSSLELGDSALYFCASSGRGGETQYFGPGTRLLVL.

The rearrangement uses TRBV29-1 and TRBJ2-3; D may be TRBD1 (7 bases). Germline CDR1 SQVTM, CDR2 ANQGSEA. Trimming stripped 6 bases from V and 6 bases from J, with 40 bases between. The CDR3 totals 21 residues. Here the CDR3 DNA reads TGCAGCGTCTACGACAGGGAGGAACGGGACAGAGAACGGGCACCTTTGGATACGCAGTATTTT. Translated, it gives CSVYDREERDRERAPLDTQYF.

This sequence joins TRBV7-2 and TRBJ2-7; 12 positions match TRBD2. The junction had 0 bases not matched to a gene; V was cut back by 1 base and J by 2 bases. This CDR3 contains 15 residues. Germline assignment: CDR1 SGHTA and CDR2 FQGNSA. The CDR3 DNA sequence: TGTGCCAGCAGCTTAGGACTAGCGGGGGCCTACGAGCAGTACTTC. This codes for CASSLGLAGAYEQYF.